The sequence of this T cell receptor beta chain was determined in a study of cytomegalovirus exposure and HLA in healthy donors. Comments on this clone: What it binds is not known.

With 60 Vbeta and 13 Jbeta primers, the PCR was carried out. Clones were read by immunoSEQ multiplex PCR, and TCRdb kept only the in-frame ones, dropping some. Found here are roughly 120,000 clones, about 79% of them singletons; the top ten hold approximately 2%. The study, taken as a whole, reports: The investigators catalogued 164 TCR beta chains as cytomegalovirus-associated.

Those who donated were healthy bone marrow donors. The V end was cut by 8 bases, the J end by 4 bases, with 8 bases between. The CDR3 length is 11 residues. CDR1 is GTSNPN and CDR2 is SVGIG in the germline V gene (reference sequence). This TCR was recovered from a man over 45 in good health and CMV-seronegative. Material for sequencing was PBMCs. This rearrangement joins TRBV30 to TRBJ2-2, with D maybe TRBD1 (6 bases). This CDR3 is CARGGTGELFF. The DNA for the CDR3 is TGTGCCAGAGGGGGCACCGGGGAGCTGTTTTTT.